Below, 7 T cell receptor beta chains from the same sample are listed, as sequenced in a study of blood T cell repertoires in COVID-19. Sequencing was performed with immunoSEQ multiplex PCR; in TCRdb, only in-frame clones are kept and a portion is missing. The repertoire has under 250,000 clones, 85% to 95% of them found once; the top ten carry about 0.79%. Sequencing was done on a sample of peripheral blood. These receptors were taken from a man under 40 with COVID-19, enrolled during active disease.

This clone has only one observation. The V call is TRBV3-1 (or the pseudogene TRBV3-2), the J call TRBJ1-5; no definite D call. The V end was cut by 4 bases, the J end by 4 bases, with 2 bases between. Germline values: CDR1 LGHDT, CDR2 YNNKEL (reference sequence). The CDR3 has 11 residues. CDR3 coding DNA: TGTGCCAGCAGCCCTAATCAGCCCCAGCATTTT. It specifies CASSPNQPQHF.

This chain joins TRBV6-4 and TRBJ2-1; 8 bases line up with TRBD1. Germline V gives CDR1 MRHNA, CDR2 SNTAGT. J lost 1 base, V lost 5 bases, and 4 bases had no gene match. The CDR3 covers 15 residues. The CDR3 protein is CASSSQGASYNEQFF. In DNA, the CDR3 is TGTGCCAGCAGTTCCCAGGGGGCGTCCTACAATGAGCAGTTCTTC.

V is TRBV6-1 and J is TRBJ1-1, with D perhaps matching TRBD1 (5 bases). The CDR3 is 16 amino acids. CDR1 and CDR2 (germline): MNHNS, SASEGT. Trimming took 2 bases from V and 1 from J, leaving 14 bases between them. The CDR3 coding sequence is TGTGCCAGCAGTGAACTCTTAGGGCAGGGGAACACTGAAGCTTTCTTT. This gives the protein CASSELLGQGNTEAFF.

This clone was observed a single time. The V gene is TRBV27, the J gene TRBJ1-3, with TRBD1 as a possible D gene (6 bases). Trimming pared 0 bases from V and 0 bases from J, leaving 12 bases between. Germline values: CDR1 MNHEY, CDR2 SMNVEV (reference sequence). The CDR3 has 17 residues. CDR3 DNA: TGTGCCAGCAGTTTATCAGCAGGGGCGAGCTCTGGAAACACCATATATTTT. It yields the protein CASSLSAGASSGNTIYF.

CDR3 nucleotide sequence: TGTGCCAGCAAAACGCAGGGTGAAAGCTATGGCTACACCTTC. Translation gives CASKTQGESYGYTF. The J gene is TRBJ1-2, the V gene TRBV27; D might be TRBD1 (5 bases). V was cut by 7 bases and J by 4 bases, with 16 bases left in between. Germline V lookup: CDR1 MNHEY, CDR2 SMNVEV (reference sequence). The CDR3 extends over 14 amino acids.

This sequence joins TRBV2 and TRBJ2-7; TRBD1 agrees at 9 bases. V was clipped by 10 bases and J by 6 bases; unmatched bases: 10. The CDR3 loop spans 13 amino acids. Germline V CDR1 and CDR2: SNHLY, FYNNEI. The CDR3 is CATYRGQIGEQYF. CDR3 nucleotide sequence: TGTGCCACATACAGGGGGCAGATCGGCGAGCAGTACTTC. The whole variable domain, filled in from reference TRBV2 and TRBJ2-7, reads EPEVTQTPSHQVTQMGQEVILRCVPISNHLYFYWYRQILGQKVEFLVSFYNNEISEKSEIFDDQFSVERPDGSNFTLKIRSTKLEDSAMYFCATYRGQIGEQYFGPGTRLTVT.

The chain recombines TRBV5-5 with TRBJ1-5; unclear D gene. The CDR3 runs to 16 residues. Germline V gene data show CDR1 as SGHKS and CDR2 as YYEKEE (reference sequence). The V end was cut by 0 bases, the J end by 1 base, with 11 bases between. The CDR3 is CASSLAAGGSNQPQHF. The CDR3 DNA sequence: TGTGCCAGCAGCTTGGCCGCGGGCGGCAGCAATCAGCCCCAGCATTTT.